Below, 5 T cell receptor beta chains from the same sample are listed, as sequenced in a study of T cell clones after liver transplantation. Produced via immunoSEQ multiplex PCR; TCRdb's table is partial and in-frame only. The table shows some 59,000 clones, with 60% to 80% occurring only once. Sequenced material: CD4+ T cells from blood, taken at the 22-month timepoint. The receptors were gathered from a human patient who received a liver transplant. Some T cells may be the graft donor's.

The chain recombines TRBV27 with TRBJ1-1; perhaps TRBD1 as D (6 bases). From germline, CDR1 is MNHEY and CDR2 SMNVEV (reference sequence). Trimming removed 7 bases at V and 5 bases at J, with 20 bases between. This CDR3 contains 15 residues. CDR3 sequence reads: CASTGTGTRGTEAFF. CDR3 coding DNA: TGTGCCAGCACCGGGACCGGGACTAGGGGGACTGAAGCTTTCTTT.

As DNA, the CDR3 is TGTGCCAGCGGTGGAAACACCATATATTTT. Its protein is CASGGNTIYF. This chain joins TRBV28 and TRBJ1-3; D ambiguous. Germline V gene sequence: CDR1 MDHEN, CDR2 SYDVKM. The V end lost 8 bases, the J end lost 3 bases, and 2 bases lay between the germline ends. CDR3 length equals 10 residues.

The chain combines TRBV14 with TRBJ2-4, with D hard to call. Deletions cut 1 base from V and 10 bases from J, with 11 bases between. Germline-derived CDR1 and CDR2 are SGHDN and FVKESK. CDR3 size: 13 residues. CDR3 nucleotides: TGTGCCAGCAGCCAAGCAACTGATGGGATTCAGTACTTC. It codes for CASSQATDGIQYF.

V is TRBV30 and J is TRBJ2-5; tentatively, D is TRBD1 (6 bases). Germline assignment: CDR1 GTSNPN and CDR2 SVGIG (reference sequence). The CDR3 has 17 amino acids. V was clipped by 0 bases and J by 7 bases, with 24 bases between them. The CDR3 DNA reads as TGTGCCTGGAGTGTACTAATAACAGGGAGATCAAGAGGGACCCAGTACTTC. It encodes CAWSVLITGRSRGTQYF.

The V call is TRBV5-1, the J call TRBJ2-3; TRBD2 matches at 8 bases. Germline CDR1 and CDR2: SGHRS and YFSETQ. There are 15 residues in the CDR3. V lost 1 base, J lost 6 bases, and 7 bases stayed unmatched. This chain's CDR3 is CASSLSGTRYDTQYF. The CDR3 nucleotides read TGCGCCAGCAGCTTGTCCGGGACTAGATATGATACGCAGTATTTT. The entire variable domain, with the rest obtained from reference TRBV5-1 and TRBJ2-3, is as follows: KAGVTQTPRYLIKTRGQQVTLSCSPISGHRSVSWYQQTPGQGLQFLFEYFSETQRNKGNFPGRFSGRQFSNSRSEMNVSTLELGDSALYLCASSLSGTRYDTQYFGPGTRLTVL.